This T cell receptor beta chain was identified during a study of cytomegalovirus exposure and HLA in healthy donors. This CDR3 comprises 15 residues. Trimming pared 4 bases from V and 1 base from J, leaving 15 bases between. The germline gives CDR1 SGHDT, CDR2 YYEEEE. Study-level results: Accurate predictions that matched the HLA-A and HLA-B alleles of most subjects were reportedly made from TCR beta sequences. A later analysis linked a missense DCLRE1C variant to TCR beta V- and J-gene trimming. In a later analysis, CMV-associated beta chains were mostly HLA-associated, it appeared. The study listed some 160 cytomegalovirus-associated TCR beta chains.

As regards this clone: The antigen remains unidentified.

The PCR contained 60 Vbeta and 13 Jbeta primers. Assay used: immunoSEQ multiplex PCR; TCRdb lists only in-frame clones, some missing. The sample holds nearly 200,000 clones, 75% to 85% seen once. Material: PBMCs. The V gene is TRBV5-6, the J gene TRBJ2-7, with TRBD2 as a possible D gene (6 bases). The clonotype originates from a woman aged 45-60 years in good health and CMV-seropositive. CDR3 sequence (DNA): TGTGCCAGCAGCCGGCCGGGGGACTTATCCTACGAGCAGTACTTC. Its translation: CASSRPGDLSYEQYF.